This entry concerns a single T cell receptor beta chain. Its antigen target is currently unknown. No much larger clone is present one base from it, and per-base qualities are unavailable. This record comes from a study of Ad26.COV2.S vaccination and SARS-CoV-2 variants listed by TCRdb under 2021. Regarding the research as a whole: Vaccine-arm donors came from COV1001, a multicentre, randomized, double-blind, placebo-controlled phase I-IIa trial of Ad26.COV2.S in healthy adults. Investigators did not know the trial group allocation while performing experiments and assessing outcomes. The TCR-sequenced set comprised around 30 samples: around 20 Ad26.COV2.S vaccine recipients, 5 placebo recipients and 8 SARS-CoV-2 convalescent individuals. Participants in the trial were split at random into five groups of five each, receiving low-dose or high-dose Ad26.COV2.S once or twice, or else placebo on both occasions. Sequencing of the TCRbeta repertoire served to evaluate the specificity and breadth of SARS-CoV-2-reactive T cell receptors following Ad26.COV2.S vaccination. Ad26.COV2.S was administered intramuscularly at 5 x 10^10 or 1 x 10^11 viral particles, either as a single shot or as two shots given 56 days apart. Study-wide conclusions, independent of this receptor: The study was not powered for comparison of responses between vaccine doses or regimens. After vaccination, spike-specific CD8+ and CD4+ T cell responses were reported to show substantial breadth. Vaccine and placebo recipients had comparable non-spike TCR breadth, which fits with the vaccine containing only spike. It was noted by the authors that total T cell responses may have been underestimated by the TCR breadth and depth analyses. Compared with placebo recipients, Ad26.COV2.S recipients showed higher spike-specific TCR breadth (P = 0.0014).

The immunoSEQ Assay was the method used to sequence TCRbeta CDR3 regions. After extraction, genomic DNA underwent amplification by bias-controlled multiplex PCR, followed by high-throughput sequencing. Processing in the source paper ran as follows. To quantify the absolute abundance of every unique TCRbeta CDR3 region, sequences were collapsed and filtered. T cell fraction was estimated by normalizing TCRbeta template counts to usable DNA, with usable DNA measured through amplification of reference genes found in all nucleated cells. Repertoire TCRs were annotated as SARS-CoV-2-specific by exact matching of V gene, CDR3 amino acid sequence and J gene to a known reactive TCR set. The reference SARS-CoV-2 TCR set was derived from MIRA and filtered for enrichment in COVID-19-positive ImmuneCODE repertoires, a step that removed public or cross-reactive TCRs. Based on the MIRA antigens, annotated TCRs were further analysed at the level of specific ORF or position within ORF. Breadth was defined as the number of annotated unique rearrangements divided by the total number of unique productive rearrangements, and depth was defined as the summed frequency of the annotated unique rearrangements. TCR breadth was compared between groups using two-sided Wilcoxon rank-sum tests. What TCRdb holds here is the immuneACCESS table cut down to in-frame rearrangements. Part of the clones is not present; checked against another copy, under half of the missing clones reflect an unresolved V gene, and the others are unexplained. V and J calls and clone size are copied from that table; D and trimming were computed from the DNA. Within this sample are over 450,000 clones, with roughly nine tenths of them counted one time only. The biggest ten clones account for under 2% of the sample.

A distance of 17 bases separates the germline ends of V and J, which lose 6 bases and 11 bases respectively. Including the terminal cysteine and phenylalanine, the CDR3 comprises 12 residues. The retained sequence is limited to the CDR3, 36 bases, with the frame set at the first base. CDR1 and CDR2, per the germline V gene (reference sequence), are SGHKS and YYEKEE. Per the publication, the treatment or condition label means: approximately 18 received Ad26.COV2.S at low or high dose, single or two shots; 5 received placebo; per-sample allocation not given. For vaccine and placebo recipients, repertoires were sequenced using samples collected on day 63 after the first injection. In Cohort 1b, 25 adults aged 18-55 years were enrolled at a single site in Boston, USA, between 29 July and 7 August 2020. As a vaccine, Ad26.COV2.S was a replication-incompetent adenovirus type 26 vector that expressed a prefusion-stabilized SARS-CoV-2 spike protein derived from the original Wuhan strain.

The sequence came from a person between 18 and 65 years old who received the Ad26.COV2.S COVID-19 vaccine or a placebo. Sequences were derived from peripheral blood, sampled in a trial of Ad26.COV2.S vaccine versus placebo. The chain was built from TRBV5-5 and TRBJ1-1, and possibly TRBD1, on 5 matching bases. The CDR3 protein is CASTNPWGVAFF. The DNA reads TGTGCCAGCACCAACCCATGGGGGGTCGCTTTCTTT.